One sample yielded the 10 T cell receptor delta chains listed below, sequenced in a study of Vδ1+ human thymocytes. Their cognate antigens are unknown. Overall study results and limits: Thymic TRG and TRD repertoires appeared highly polyclonal.

Extracted RNA was reverse transcribed into cDNA. CDR3 amplicons came from multiplex PCR with pooled V-gene forward and constant-region reverse primers. TCRdb ran CATT on the multiplex PCR reads. This repertoire shows 80,000 or so delta-chain clones, approximately 34% found once; its top ten account for over 0.2%. The sample consisted of Vdelta1+ gamma-delta thymocytes from the thymus. The subset denotes: FACS-sorted CD3+ TCRalphabeta- TCRVdelta1+ TCRVdelta2- thymocytes. The receptors derive from a boy in the first two years of life who had congenital heart surgery.

The chain links TRDV1 to TRDJ1, with 9 bases matching TRDD2. V dropped 2 bases and J dropped 4; count of bases not matched to a gene: 20. This CDR3 has 20 residues. The germline V gene encodes CDR1 TSWWSYY and CDR2 QGS. CDR3 sequence: CALGEIVARPSYSGFDKLIF. The CDR3 nucleotides are TGTGCTCTTGGGGAAATCGTCGCCCGGCCTTCCTACTCCGGGTTCGATAAACTCATCTTT.

This clone was recorded once. V is TRDV2 and J is TRDJ1; the match to TRDD3 covers 13 bases. Germline V CDR1 and CDR2: GEAIGNYY, EKD. The CDR3 totals 18 residues. V lost 5 bases and J lost 0; bases outside the gene matches: 11. The CDR3 reads CACATWTGGYGYTDKLIF. The CDR3 nucleotides are TGTGCCTGTGCCACGTGGACTGGGGGATACGGGTACACCGATAAACTCATCTTT.

V gene TRDV1 combines with J gene TRDJ1; 9 bases are shared with TRDD3. CDR3 length: 19 amino acids. The ends lost 2 bases at V and 0 bases at J; junction bases unmatched: 13. Germline V CDR1 and CDR2: TSWWSYY, QGS. Here the CDR3 DNA reads TGTGCTCTTGGGGAAGGGTGGGGATACGCAGCCCATTACACCGATAAACTCATCTTT. Encoded protein: CALGEGWGYAAHYTDKLIF.

This sequence joins TRDV1 and TRDJ1; 11 bases align to TRDD3. In germline, CDR1 is TSWWSYY, CDR2 QGS. CDR3 length: 21 amino acids. V lost 3 bases and J lost 3; bases outside the gene matches: 21. CDR3 DNA: TGTGCTCTTGGGGATACGCTCCCACAGTACTGGGGGATAGGCGACGCCGATAAACTCATCTTT. Encoded protein: CALGDTLPQYWGIGDADKLIF.

The chain uses TRDV1 and TRDJ1; possible D gene TRDD3, 8 bases. Trimming pared 0 bases from V and 0 bases from J, leaving 29 bases between. The germline gives CDR1 TSWWSYY, CDR2 QGS. The CDR3 spans 22 residues. CDR3: CALGELRLSYGLGVMYTDKLIF. The CDR3 DNA is TGTGCTCTTGGGGAACTGCGGCTTTCCTACGGACTGGGGGTCATGTACACCGATAAACTCATCTTT.

There are a few counts of this clone. The chain combines TRAV29/DV5 with TRDJ1, with TRDD3 matching over 9 bases. Germline trimming cut 7 bases from V and 0 bases from J; bases unmatched to any gene: 16. Germline CDR1 reads NSMFDY; CDR2 reads ISSIKDK. The length of the CDR3 is 17 residues. CDR3 amino acids: CASDLQLGDEHTDKLIF. In DNA, the CDR3 is TGTGCATCCGACCTACAACTGGGGGACGAGCACACCGATAAACTCATCTTT.

V gene TRDV2 combines with J gene TRDJ1, with a weak D call TRDD3 (5 bases). Deletions cut 9 bases from V and 1 base from J, with 17 bases between. Germline CDR1 GEAIGNYY, CDR2 EKD. CDR3 length: 14 residues. CDR3 sequence (DNA): TGTGCCACCGTAGGGATGCACCCCACCGATAAACTCATCTTT. Residues: CATVGMHPTDKLIF.

This clone has a handful of counts. One end of the junction is discordant with germline, which a read error may explain. The chain joins TRDV1 to TRDJ1; tentative D call: TRDD3 (5 bases). CDR1 is TSWWSYY and CDR2 is QGS in the germline V gene. There are 19 residues in the CDR3. This CDR3 is CALGVGCADYPWGLNKLIF. DNA for the CDR3: TGCGCTCTTGGGGTCGGATGTGCCGATTATCCTTGGGGACTCAATAAACTCATCTTT.

The genes are TRDV1 and TRDJ1; no clear D gene. The V and J ends lost 3 bases and 0 bases respectively, with 17 bases between them. Per germline, CDR1 TSWWSYY and CDR2 QGS. CDR3 length: 17 amino acids. CDR3 residues: CALGDSLARPYTDKLIF. CDR3 in DNA: TGTGCTCTTGGGGACTCTTTGGCCCGCCCGTACACCGATAAACTCATCTTT.

The V gene is TRDV1, the J gene TRDJ1; the D is unclear. This CDR3 has 18 amino acids. The germline gives CDR1 TSWWSYY, CDR2 QGS. The V and J ends lost 4 bases and 4 bases respectively, with 25 bases between them. As DNA, the CDR3 is TGTGCTCTTGGGGGGTTCTTGATCCGGGGCATACAAGGCGATAAACTCATCTTT. Translated, it gives CALGGFLIRGIQGDKLIF.